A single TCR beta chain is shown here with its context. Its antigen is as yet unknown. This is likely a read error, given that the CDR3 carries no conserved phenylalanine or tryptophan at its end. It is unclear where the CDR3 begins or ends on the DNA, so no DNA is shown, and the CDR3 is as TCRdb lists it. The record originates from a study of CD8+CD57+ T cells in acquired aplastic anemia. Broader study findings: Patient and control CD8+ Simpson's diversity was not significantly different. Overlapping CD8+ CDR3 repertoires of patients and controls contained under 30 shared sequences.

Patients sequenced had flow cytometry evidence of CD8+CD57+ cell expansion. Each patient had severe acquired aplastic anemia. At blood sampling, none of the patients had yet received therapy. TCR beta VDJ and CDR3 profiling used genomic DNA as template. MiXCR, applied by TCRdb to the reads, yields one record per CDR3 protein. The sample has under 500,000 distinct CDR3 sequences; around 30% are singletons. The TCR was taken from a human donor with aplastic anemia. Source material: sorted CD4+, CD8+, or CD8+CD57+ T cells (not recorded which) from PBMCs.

The CDR3 here is CASSFTST. The rearrangement uses TRBV7-2 and TRBJ1-6. The CDR3 length is 8 residues, termini included. The germline V gene has CDR1 SGHTA and CDR2 FQGNSA.